This T cell receptor (beta chain) was obtained from a study of cytomegalovirus exposure and HLA in healthy donors. Overall study: Of all 380 or so donors who were genotyped, under 90% belonged to the Caucasian-associated ancestry cluster. Study-wide points: V segments that were indistinguishable, TRBV6-2 and TRBV6-3 among them, were omitted from analysis. The study found most TCR sequences rare, yet found some public TCRs in many donors. Trimming of TCR beta V- and J-genes showed a link, identified in a later analysis, to a missense DCLRE1C variant.

The PCR had 60 Vbeta and 13 Jbeta primers. Assay: immunoSEQ multiplex PCR; the TCRdb copy retains only in-frame clones and omits some. The sample lists about 140,000 clones, more than 60% occurring once. This CDR3 has 14 residues. CDR1 is SGHDT and CDR2 is YYEEEE in the germline V gene. Remarks on this clone: Its antigen is still unknown.

The gene calls are TRBV5-6 and TRBJ2-5; TRBD1 matches 7 bases. The last part of the DNA fits TRBJ2-7 better; the J call may be wrong. The sequenced material came from PBMCs. The source is a man younger than 35 in good health and CMV-seropositive. The CDR3 sequence is CASSLGQGAYEQYF. The CDR3 DNA sequence: TGTGCCAGCAGCTTGGGTCAGGGGGCCTACGAGCAGTACTTC.